The source of this T cell receptor (beta chain) is a study of low-dose radiotherapy and immunotherapy resistance in tumors. Study context: The authors gave intravenous cyclophosphamide 200 mg/m2 every two weeks, one day before radiation and immunotherapy.

This clonotype was recorded many times. Gene-specific TRAV and TRBV primers were used for first-strand cDNA, covering alpha and beta chains. With a V-primer adapter and a constant-region primer, TCRs were amplified for 20 to 25 PCR cycles. Isolated mRNA underwent amplification via in vitro transcription. A single record per CDR3 protein comes from TCRdb applying MiXCR to the reads. The top ten clones hold about 5.5% of a sample with 65,000 to 95,000 distinct CDR3 sequences, over 15% of them seen once. Specified time point: before trial treatment. Each donor was administered nivolumab, ipilimumab, aspirin, low-dose cyclophosphamide and low-dose radiotherapy. The germline V gene has CDR1 SEHNR and CDR2 FQNEAQ (reference sequence). Losses at the gene ends were 5 bases for V and 3 bases for J; bases not matched to a gene: 6. The CDR3 loop spans 17 amino acids.

This receptor was taken from a male donor with prostate cancer. This chain connects TRBV7-9 to TRBJ2-1, with TRBD2 matching over 14 bases. Here the sequenced sample was PBMCs, taken before treatment. The CDR3 DNA sequence: TGTGCCAGCAGCAGGACTAGCGGGAGGTCCGGCTACAATGAGCAGTTCTTC. Its translation is CASSRTSGRSGYNEQFF. Together with reference TRBV7-9 and TRBJ2-1, the CDR3 gives the full variable domain: DTGVSQNPRHKITKRGQNVTFRCDPISEHNRLYWYRQTLGQGPEFLTYFQNEAQLEKSRLLSDRFSAERPKGSFSTLEIQRTEQGDSAMYLCASSRTSGRSGYNEQFFGPGTRLTVL.